Following are 21 T cell receptor beta chains from one sample sequenced in a study of T cell repertoires in cytomegalovirus infection. Each CDR3 protein is one row after TCRdb ran MiXCR on the reads. The data hold fewer than 200,000 distinct CDR3 sequences, with approximately 15% observed a single time. Material: PBMCs. The receptor set was obtained from a human donor in good health (CMV status not recorded). Some clones in this sample may be carry-over from other donors' samples.

In its sample, this clonotype was seen a few times. The gene calls are TRBV6-2 or TRBV6-3 and TRBJ2-7; the D is unclear. CDR3 length: 11 amino acids. Germline assignment: CDR1 MNHEY and CDR2 SVGEGT. The V end was cut by 10 bases, the J end by 0 bases, with 7 bases between. CDR3 region: CATGFSYEQYF. The CDR3 DNA sequence: TGTGCCACCGGCTTCTCCTACGAGCAGTACTTC.

V gene TRBV7-3 combines with J gene TRBJ1-2; 7 nucleotides match TRBD1. The CDR3 is 13 residues long. Germline CDR1 is SGHTA and CDR2 is FQGTGA. Trimming removed 1 base from V and 8 bases from J; junction bases left unmatched: 4. The CDR3 DNA sequence: TGTGCCAGCAGCTTAATGGGGACAGAGGGCTACACCTTC. Its protein is CASSLMGTEGYTF.

This clonotype was recorded many times. The chain uses TRBV12-3 or TRBV12-4 and TRBJ1-1, with D perhaps TRBD1 (5 bases). The CDR3 spans 21 residues. V shed 3 bases and J shed 0 bases, with 29 bases lying between them. The CDR3 nucleotides read TGTGCCAGCAGTTTGCGCCGACAGCGAGAAATTCTGAGGTCCCTGAACACTGAAGCTTTCTTT. Its protein product is CASSLRRQREILRSLNTEAFF.

This clonotype was recorded at least ten times. The chain recombines TRBV7-2 with TRBJ1-4; D remains unclear. Trimming removed 4 bases at V and 8 bases at J, with 17 bases between. This CDR3 spans 15 amino acids. Per germline, CDR1 SGHTA and CDR2 FQGNSA. CDR3 amino acids: CASSSGPVKLEKLFF. The CDR3, as DNA: TGTGCCAGCAGCTCCGGACCCGTAAAGCTCGAAAAACTGTTTTTT. Together with reference TRBV7-2 and TRBJ1-4, the CDR3 gives the full variable domain: GAGVSQSPSNKVTEKGKDVELRCDPISGHTALYWYRQSLGQGLEFLIYFQGNSAPDKSGLPSDRFSAERTGGSVSTLTIQRTQQEDSAVYLCASSSGPVKLEKLFFGSGTQLSVL.

In its sample, this clonotype was seen a few times. The V gene is TRBV5-4, the J gene TRBJ1-1, with D possibly being TRBD1 (6 bases). Germline values: CDR1 SGHNT, CDR2 YYREEE (reference sequence). Trimming stripped 4 bases from V and 1 base from J, with 14 bases between. This CDR3 spans 15 amino acids. This chain's CDR3 is CASSQGGQKNTEAFF. The CDR3 coding sequence is TGTGCCAGCAGCCAAGGAGGACAGAAGAACACTGAAGCTTTCTTT.

There are many counts of this clonotype. The chain combines TRBV7-9 with TRBJ1-2; D not certain. The CDR3 consists of 15 residues. Germline CDR1 reads SEHNR; CDR2 reads FQNEAQ (reference sequence). V was trimmed by 1 base and J by 2 bases, leaving 11 bases between them. CDR3 sequence (DNA): TGTGCCAGCAGCTTAGGGAAGGGCCAGAACTATGGCTACACCTTC. Residues: CASSLGKGQNYGYTF.

This clonotype was seen more than once but under ten times. This sequence joins TRBV7-6 and TRBJ2-3; 8 nucleotides agree with TRBD2. V lost 3 bases, J lost 4 bases, and 6 bases stayed unmatched. The CDR3 extends over 15 amino acids. The germline V gene encodes CDR1 SGHVS and CDR2 FNYEAQ. The CDR3 loop is CASSFSGSISDTQYF. DNA of the CDR3: TGTGCCAGCAGCTTCAGCGGGAGTATTTCAGATACGCAGTATTTT.

The V and J genes are TRBV28 and TRBJ1-2; no definite D call. CDR3 size: 15 residues. Trimming pared 4 bases from V and 4 bases from J, leaving 16 bases between. Germline CDR1 and CDR2: MDHEN and SYDVKM. The CDR3 sequence is CASSYPGRLGYGYTF. CDR3 sequence (DNA): TGTGCCAGCAGTTATCCCGGCAGGCTGGGCTATGGCTACACCTTC.

This clonotype appeared a few times. This chain uses TRBV29-1 with TRBJ1-2, with TRBD1 matching over 10 bases. CDR3 length equals 12 residues. Per germline, CDR1 SQVTM and CDR2 ANQGSEA. V trimming: 7 bases; J trimming: 7 bases; junction bases outside the gene matches: 6. For the CDR3, the DNA is TGCAGCGGCGGGACAGGGGAAGTTGGCTACACCTTC. It yields the protein CSGGTGEVGYTF.

In this sample, this clonotype turned up many times. The chain recombines TRBV29-1 with TRBJ2-3; unclear D gene. Germline V gene data show CDR1 as SQVTM and CDR2 as ANQGSEA. This CDR3 comprises 14 residues. The V end was cut by 2 bases, the J end by 2 bases, with 11 bases between. The CDR3 protein is CSVETPSSTDTQYF. The DNA of the CDR3 is TGCAGCGTTGAAACTCCATCTTCCACAGATACGCAGTATTTT.

Ten or more counts support this clonotype. Sequence at one end of the junction differs from germline and may be a read error. The genes are TRBV12-3 or TRBV12-4 and TRBJ2-7, with a possible D match to TRBD1 (6 bases). The CDR3 runs to 12 residues. CDR3 region: CASSRPPGQLLF. CDR3 DNA: TGTGCCAGCAGCCGCCCCCCGGGACAACTTCTCTTC.

The chain is built from TRBV25-1 and TRBJ2-6, with TRBD2 as a possible D gene (5 bases). With 6 bases removed from V and 4 bases from J, the gap between germline ends came to 10 bases. CDR3 length equals 14 residues. Germline loops: CDR1 MGHDK, CDR2 SYGVNS. CDR3 region: CASRRAGGANVLTF. The DNA of the CDR3 is TGTGCCAGCAGAAGGGCGGGCGGGGCCAACGTCCTGACTTTC.

This clonotype was observed at least ten times. The DNA of the CDR3 is TGTGCCAGCAGTGAGGGGCAGACCCTCTCTGGGGCCAACGTCCTGACTTTC. Translated, it gives CASSEGQTLSGANVLTF. This chain connects TRBV6-1 to TRBJ2-6; tentative D call: TRBD1 (5 bases). Trimming left V 3 bases short and J 0 bases short, with 12 bases between. The CDR3 runs 17 residues. The V gene's germline CDR1 is MNHNS and CDR2 SASEGT.

This clonotype was detected a few times. The chain combines TRBV19 with TRBJ1-6; a possible D gene is TRBD1 (5 bases). The CDR3 totals 14 residues. In germline, CDR1 is LNHDA, CDR2 SQIVND (reference sequence). The ends were cut back, 6 bases at V and 5 bases at J, with 11 bases in the middle. CDR3 nucleotide sequence: TGTGCCAGTAGGCCCGGGACGAATAATTCACCCCTCCACTTT. It yields the protein CASRPGTNNSPLHF.

The V call is TRBV20-1, the J call TRBJ2-3; a weak D match, TRBD1 (5 bases). V was pared by 4 bases and J by 4 bases, with 18 bases between. The V gene's germline CDR1 is DFQATT and CDR2 SNEGSKA (reference sequence). This CDR3 spans 15 amino acids. The CDR3 DNA follows: TGCAGTGCTAACCAGGGAACCTCCTCGGCAGATACGCAGTATTTT. Translation gives CSANQGTSSADTQYF.

A word on this clonotype: A much bigger clone sits one base away, suggesting this may be a read error. V is TRBV7-8 and J is TRBJ2-3; D remains ambiguous. V was clipped by 11 bases and J by 4 bases, with 16 bases between them. The CDR3 loop spans 13 amino acids. Germline assignment: CDR1 SGHVS and CDR2 FQNEAQ. CDR3 nucleotide sequence: TGTGCCGGCTCACTCTCACTCGCAGATACGCAGTATTTT. Translated, it gives CAGSLSLADTQYF. Together with reference TRBV7-8 and TRBJ2-3, the CDR3 gives the full variable domain: GAGVSQSPRYKVAKRGQDVALRCDPISGHVSLFWYQQALGQGPEFLTYFQNEAQLDKSGLPSDRFFAERPEGSVSTLKIQRTQQEDSAVYLCAGSLSLADTQYFGPGTRLTVL.

This clonotype occurred many times. This chain uses TRBV10-1 with TRBJ2-7; no clear D. V lost 3 bases to trimming and J lost 6 bases, with 12 bases between them. Germline V lookup: CDR1 WNHNN, CDR2 SYGVQD (reference sequence). This CDR3 spans 13 amino acids. Here the CDR3 reads CASSDRILGEQYF. The CDR3 DNA is TGCGCCAGCAGTGACCGTATCCTCGGCGAGCAGTACTTC.

This chain connects TRBV6-2 or TRBV6-3 to TRBJ2-5; 8 bases are shared with TRBD1. The CDR3 has 18 residues. V was clipped by 0 bases and J by 1 base; unmatched bases: 10. Germline V lookup: CDR1 MNHEY, CDR2 SVGEGT. The CDR3 bases are TGTGCCAGCAGTTACTCGAGCAGGGGGCTTATCGTCCAAGAGACCCAGTACTTC. It translates to CASSYSSRGLIVQETQYF.

The chain links TRBV18 to TRBJ2-2, with 8 bases identical to TRBD2. V shed 4 bases and J 4 bases; nucleotides not matched to a gene: 2. Germline V gene lookup returns CDR1 KGHSH and CDR2 LQKENI. The CDR3 runs to 14 residues. CDR3 protein: CASSLAGRTGELFF. In nucleotides, the CDR3 is TGTGCCAGCTCACTAGCGGGACGCACCGGGGAGCTGTTTTTT.

This clonotype came up many times. The chain uses TRBV7-2 and TRBJ2-7, with D perhaps matching TRBD1 or TRBD2 (5 bases each). The V end lost 5 bases, the J end lost 5 bases, and 16 bases lay between the germline ends. The CDR3 contains 14 residues. The germline V gene encodes CDR1 SGHTA and CDR2 FQGNSA. The CDR3: CASSHLGTGNEQYF. The CDR3 region has the DNA TGTGCCAGCAGCCACCTGGGGACCGGGAACGAGCAGTACTTC.

There are a few counts of this clonotype. The J gene is TRBJ2-7, the V gene TRBV4-1; D is undetermined. Trimming pared 0 bases from V and 0 bases from J, leaving 9 bases between. This CDR3 region has 15 residues. Germline V gives CDR1 MGHRA, CDR2 YSYEKL. DNA of the CDR3: TGCGCCAGCAGCCAAGATTCAGGCTCCTCCTACGAGCAGTACTTC. It yields the protein CASSQDSGSSYEQYF.